A single sample gave rise to the 21 T cell receptor beta chains below, sequenced in a study of blood T cell repertoires in COVID-19. The data were produced by immunoSEQ multiplex PCR, yet TCRdb's version contains in-frame clones alone and is incomplete. Of about 190,000 clones in the sample, about 81% were seen once. Input material: PBMCs or T cells enriched from blood (not recorded which). The receptor set was obtained from a woman in her 30s who had recovered from COVID-19.

This clone was recorded a few times. The V and J genes are TRBV29-1 and TRBJ2-2; D might be TRBD1 (5 bases). The CDR3 spans 13 residues. V lost 4 bases and J 3 bases, leaving 9 bases between the germline ends. Germline lookup yields CDR1 SQVTM and CDR2 ANQGSEA. CDR3 amino acids: CSVAGQYTGELFF. CDR3 bases: TGCAGCGTTGCAGGGCAATACACCGGGGAGCTGTTTTTT.

The CDR3 DNA reads TGTGCCAGCAGGCCACTTGAGAGCTATGGCTACACCTTC. Translated: CASRPLESYGYTF. The chain recombines TRBV6-5 with TRBJ1-2; D unclear. The CDR3 length is 13 residues. Germline V CDR1 and CDR2: MNHEY, SVGAGI. Trimming pared 6 bases from V and 4 bases from J, leaving 12 bases between.

J is TRBJ2-7 and V is TRBV7-9; 7 bases map to TRBD2. This CDR3 spans 13 amino acids. Germline CDR1 and CDR2: SEHNR and FQNEAQ (reference sequence). V was clipped by 5 bases and J by 5 bases; unmatched bases: 6. CDR3 region: CASSQGGQHEQYV. DNA for the CDR3: TGTGCCAGCAGCCAGGGAGGGCAGCACGAGCAGTACGTC.

This rearrangement joins TRBV27 to TRBJ2-7, with 7 bases aligning to TRBD1. Trimming took 1 base from V and 5 from J; bases not matched to a gene: 5. The CDR3 has 14 amino acids. Germline V gene lookup returns CDR1 MNHEY and CDR2 SMNVEV (reference sequence). DNA of the CDR3: TGTGCCAGCAGTTTATGGACAGGTGACCACGAGCAGTACTTC. It is translated as CASSLWTGDHEQYF.

The rearrangement joins TRBV9 to TRBJ2-4; 8 bases align to TRBD2. This CDR3 region has 17 residues. CDR1 SGDLS and CDR2 YYNGEE come from the germline V gene. V lost 0 bases and J lost 1; bases outside the gene matches: 6. CDR3 coding DNA: TGTGCCAGCAGCGTAGGTCCAGCGGGGGTGGCCAAAAACATTCAGTACTTC. It yields the protein CASSVGPAGVAKNIQYF.

This clone was detected once. This chain links TRBV19 with TRBJ1-2, with 7 bases matching TRBD1. Germline values: CDR1 LNHDA, CDR2 SQIVND (reference sequence). This CDR3 region has 13 residues. V shed 5 bases and J 5 bases; nucleotides not matched to a gene: 5. The CDR3 loop is CASSANRGYGYTF. CDR3 DNA: TGTGCCAGTAGTGCCAACAGGGGATATGGCTACACCTTC.

The chain's CDR3 is CASSDFLRGFGYTF. CDR3 bases: TGCGCCAGCAGTGACTTTCTCAGGGGGTTTGGCTACACCTTC. This chain links TRBV10-1 with TRBJ1-2; 7 bases align to TRBD1. In germline, CDR1 is WNHNN, CDR2 SYGVQD (reference sequence). The ends lost 3 bases at V and 7 bases at J; junction bases unmatched: 8. There are 14 residues in the CDR3.

The chain couples TRBV20-1 to TRBJ1-3; D call uncertain. CDR1 is DFQATT and CDR2 is SNEGSKA in the germline V gene (reference sequence). CDR3 length equals 14 residues. Trimming left V 3 bases short and J 4 bases short, with 13 bases between. The CDR3 protein is CSASRAGLGNTIYF. The CDR3 nucleotides are TGCAGTGCTAGTCGGGCGGGGTTGGGAAACACCATATATTTT.

The chain recombines TRBV5-4 with TRBJ2-1; TRBD2 matches 15 bases. From germline, CDR1 is SGHNT and CDR2 YYREEE (reference sequence). V lost 4 bases, J lost 0 bases, and 8 bases stayed unmatched. CDR3 length: 19 amino acids. For the CDR3, the DNA is TGTGCCAGCAGCCGCCGGGGACTAGCGGGAGGTGGCTCCTACAATGAGCAGTTCTTC. It specifies CASSRRGLAGGGSYNEQFF.

V is TRBV5-4 and J is TRBJ1-2, with TRBD1 identical over 10 bases. V dropped 0 bases and J dropped 4; count of bases not matched to a gene: 6. Germline V gives CDR1 SGHNT, CDR2 YYREEE (reference sequence). The CDR3 loop spans 16 amino acids. In nucleotides, the CDR3 is TGTGCCAGCAGCTTGGCTGGACAGGGGGATGTCTATGGCTACACCTTC. It specifies CASSLAGQGDVYGYTF.

There are many counts of this clone. The genes are TRBV19 and TRBJ2-1; possibly TRBD2 for D (5 bases). The germline CDR1 and CDR2 sequences are LNHDA and SQIVND (reference sequence). The CDR3 sequence is 14 residues long. V gave up 7 bases and J gave up 0 bases, with 10 bases separating them. CDR3 DNA: TGTGCCAGTACTAGCCCAAGCTCCTACAATGAGCAGTTCTTC. Protein product: CASTSPSSYNEQFF. The whole variable domain, filled in from reference TRBV19 and TRBJ2-1, reads DGGITQSPKYLFRKEGQNVTLSCEQNLNHDAMYWYRQDPGQGLRLIYYSQIVNDFQKGDIAEGYSVSREKKESFPLTVTSAQKNPTAFYLCASTSPSSYNEQFFGPGTRLTVL.

The V call is TRBV7-8, the J call TRBJ2-1, with TRBD2 matching over 11 bases. From germline, CDR1 is SGHVS and CDR2 FQNEAQ. With V trimmed by 6 bases and J by 10 bases, 20 bases remained unmatched. The CDR3 has 18 residues. In DNA form, the CDR3 reads TGTGCCAGCAGATTAAATCCGCCATATAGCGGGAGGGCCTTCGAGCAGTTCTTC. Translating gives CASRLNPPYSGRAFEQFF.

The V call is TRBV7-2, the J call TRBJ2-3; 14 nucleotides align to TRBD2. Germline-derived CDR1 and CDR2 are SGHTA and FQGNSA. The CDR3 spans 18 residues. With 4 bases clipped from V and 8 bases from J, the junction kept 14 bases outside the gene matches. The CDR3 bases are TGTGCCAGCAGCTCCCGGGGACTAGCGGGGGAACGTGGTTCTACGCAGTATTTT. Its translation is CASSSRGLAGERGSTQYF.

To note about this clone: Its ends do not fully match the called genes, so a read error is possible. This chain connects TRBV5-6 to TRBJ1-5; the match to TRBD1 covers 9 bases. From germline, CDR1 is SGHDT and CDR2 YYEEEE. This CDR3 is built from 15 residues. As DNA, the CDR3 is TGTGCCAGCAGTTTGGCCGGGACAGGGAATCAGCCCCAGCATTTT. It specifies CASSLAGTGNQPQHF. Together with reference TRBV5-6 and TRBJ1-5, the CDR3 gives the full variable domain: DAGVTQSPTHLIKTRGQQVTLRCSPKSGHDTVSWYQQALGQGPQFIFQYYEEEERQRGNFPDRFSGHQFPNYSSELNVNALLLGDSALYLCASSLAGTGNQPQHFGDGTRLSIL.

The chain carries TRBV2 and TRBJ2-5, with a possible D match to TRBD2 (5 bases). V was clipped by 2 bases and J by 4 bases, with 11 bases between them. The CDR3 loop spans 14 amino acids. Germline V CDR1 and CDR2: SNHLY, FYNNEI. CDR3 residues: CASSESSSLETQYF. The CDR3 DNA sequence: TGTGCCAGCAGTGAATCTTCTAGCTTAGAGACCCAGTACTTC. The full variable domain, its missing parts supplied by reference TRBV2 and TRBJ2-5, is EPEVTQTPSHQVTQMGQEVILRCVPISNHLYFYWYRQILGQKVEFLVSFYNNEISEKSEIFDDQFSVERPDGSNFTLKIRSTKLEDSAMYFCASSESSSLETQYFGPGTRLLVL.

This rearrangement joins TRBV5-1 to TRBJ2-1; 14 bases are a match to TRBD2. The CDR3 sequence is 17 residues long. The V gene end was trimmed by 0 bases and the J gene end by 4 bases; junction bases not matched to a gene: 3. CDR1 is SGHRS, CDR2 YFSETQ, per germline. The CDR3 sequence: CASSLDGLAGGYNEQFF. CDR3 bases: TGCGCCAGCAGCTTGGATGGACTAGCGGGAGGTTACAATGAGCAGTTCTTC.

V and J are TRBV7-2 and TRBJ2-1; 7 bases align to TRBD2. CDR1 is SGHTA and CDR2 is FQGNSA in the germline V gene. This CDR3 is built from 13 residues. V lost 5 bases, J lost 8 bases, and 6 bases stayed unmatched. The CDR3 DNA follows: TGTGCCAGCAGCCCGGGGGGTATGGATGAGCAGTTCTTC. It translates to CASSPGGMDEQFF.

This chain connects TRBV3-1 (or the pseudogene TRBV3-2) to TRBJ1-5, with unresolved D. CDR3 length: 15 amino acids. Germline V lookup: CDR1 LGHDT, CDR2 YNNKEL (reference sequence). V was cut by 3 bases and J by 0 bases, with 9 bases left in between. CDR3 protein: CASSQGRSSNQPQHF. CDR3 in DNA: TGTGCCAGCAGCCAGGGGAGGAGTAGCAATCAGCCCCAGCATTTT.

This chain uses TRBV6-1 with TRBJ2-7; D perhaps matches TRBD1 (6 bases). Germline values: CDR1 MNHNS, CDR2 SASEGT. The CDR3 loop spans 15 amino acids. Trimming cost V 3 bases and J 4 bases, with 16 bases left between them. The CDR3 reads CASSEQPGVPYEQYF. DNA for the CDR3: TGTGCCAGCAGTGAGCAGCCAGGGGTCCCTTACGAGCAGTACTTC.

This chain connects TRBV12-5 to TRBJ2-7, with D perhaps matching TRBD2 (6 bases). CDR1 is LGHNT and CDR2 is FRNRAP in the germline V gene. This CDR3 has 12 amino acids. The V and J ends lost 6 bases and 6 bases respectively, with 12 bases between them. The CDR3 DNA reads as TGTGCTAGTGGACGGGGGTTTGGCGAGCAGTACTTC. This gives the protein CASGRGFGEQYF. The entire variable domain, with the rest obtained from reference TRBV12-5 and TRBJ2-7, is as follows: DARVTQTPRHKVTEMGQEVTMRCQPILGHNTVFWYRQTMMQGLELLAYFRNRAPLDDSGMPKDRFSAEMPDATLATLKIQPSEPRDSAVYFCASGRGFGEQYFGPGTRLTVT.

The table lists this clone with a few counts. V usage is TRBV27 and J usage is TRBJ1-5, with D unresolved. Looked up from germline, CDR1 is MNHEY and CDR2 is SMNVEV (reference sequence). V gave up 2 bases and J gave up 1 base, with 6 bases separating them. The CDR3 consists of 14 residues. CDR3 coding DNA: TGTGCCAGCAGTTTAGGTGGCAGCAATCAGCCCCAGCATTTT. Translation: CASSLGGSNQPQHF.